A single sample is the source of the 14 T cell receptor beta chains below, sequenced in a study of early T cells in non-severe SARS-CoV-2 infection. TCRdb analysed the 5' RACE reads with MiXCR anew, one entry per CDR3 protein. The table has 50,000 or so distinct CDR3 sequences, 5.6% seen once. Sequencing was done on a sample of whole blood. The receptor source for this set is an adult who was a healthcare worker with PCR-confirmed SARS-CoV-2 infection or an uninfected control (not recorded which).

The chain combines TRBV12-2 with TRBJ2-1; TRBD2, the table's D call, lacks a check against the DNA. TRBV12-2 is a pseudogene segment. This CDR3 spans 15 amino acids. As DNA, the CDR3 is TGTGCAAGTCGCTTAAAAGCGGGACTCTACAATGAGCAGTTCTTC. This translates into CASRLKAGLYNEQFF.

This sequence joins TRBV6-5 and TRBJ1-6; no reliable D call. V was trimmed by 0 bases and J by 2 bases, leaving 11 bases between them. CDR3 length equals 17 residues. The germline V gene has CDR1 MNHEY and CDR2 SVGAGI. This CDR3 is CASSYSSVTTYNSPLHF. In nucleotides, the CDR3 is TGTGCCAGCAGTTACTCCTCAGTCACCACCTATAATTCACCCCTCCACTTT.

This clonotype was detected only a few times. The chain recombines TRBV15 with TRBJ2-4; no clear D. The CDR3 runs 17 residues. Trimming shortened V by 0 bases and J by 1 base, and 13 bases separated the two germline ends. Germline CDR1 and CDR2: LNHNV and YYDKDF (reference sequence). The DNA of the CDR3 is TGTGCCACCAGCAGAGAAAAGTTCGCGGTGGCCAAAAACATTCAGTACTTC. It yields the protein CATSREKFAVAKNIQYF.

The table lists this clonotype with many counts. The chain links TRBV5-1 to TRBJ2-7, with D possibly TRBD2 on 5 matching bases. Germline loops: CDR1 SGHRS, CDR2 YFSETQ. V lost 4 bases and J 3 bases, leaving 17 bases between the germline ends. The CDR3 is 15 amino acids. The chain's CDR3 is CASSRSDGNSYEQYF. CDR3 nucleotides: TGCGCCAGCAGCCGCTCCGACGGGAACAGCTACGAGCAGTACTTC.

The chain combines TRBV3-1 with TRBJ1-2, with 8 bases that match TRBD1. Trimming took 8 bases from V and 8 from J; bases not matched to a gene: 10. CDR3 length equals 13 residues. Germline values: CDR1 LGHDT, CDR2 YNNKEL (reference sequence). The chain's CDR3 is CASRSSGGNGYTF. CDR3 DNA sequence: TGTGCCAGCCGATCTTCAGGGGGCAACGGCTACACCTTC.

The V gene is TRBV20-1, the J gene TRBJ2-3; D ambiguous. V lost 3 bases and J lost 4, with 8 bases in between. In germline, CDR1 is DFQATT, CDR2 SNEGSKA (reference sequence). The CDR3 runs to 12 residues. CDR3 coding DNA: TGCAGTGCTAGCGGTGCTTCAGATACGCAGTATTTT. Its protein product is CSASGASDTQYF.

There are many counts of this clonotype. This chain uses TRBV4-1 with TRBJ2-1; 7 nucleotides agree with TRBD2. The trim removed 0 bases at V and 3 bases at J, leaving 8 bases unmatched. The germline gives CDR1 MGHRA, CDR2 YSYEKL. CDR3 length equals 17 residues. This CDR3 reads CASSQDQFSGDYNEQFF. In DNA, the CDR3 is TGCGCCAGCAGCCAAGATCAGTTCAGCGGGGACTACAATGAGCAGTTCTTC.

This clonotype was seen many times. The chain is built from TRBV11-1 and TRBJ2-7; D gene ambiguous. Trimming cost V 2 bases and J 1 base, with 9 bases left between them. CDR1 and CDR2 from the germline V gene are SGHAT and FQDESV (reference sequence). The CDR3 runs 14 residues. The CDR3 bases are TGTGCCAGCAGCTTAAGGCAGGCTTCCTACGAGCAGTACTTC. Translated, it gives CASSLRQASYEQYF.

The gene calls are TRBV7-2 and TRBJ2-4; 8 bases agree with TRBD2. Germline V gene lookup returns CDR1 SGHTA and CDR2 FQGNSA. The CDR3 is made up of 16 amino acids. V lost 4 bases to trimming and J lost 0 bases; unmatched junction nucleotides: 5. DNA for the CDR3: TGTGCCAGCAGCTCGCGGGGGGCGCTAGCCAAAAACATTCAGTACTTC. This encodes CASSSRGALAKNIQYF.

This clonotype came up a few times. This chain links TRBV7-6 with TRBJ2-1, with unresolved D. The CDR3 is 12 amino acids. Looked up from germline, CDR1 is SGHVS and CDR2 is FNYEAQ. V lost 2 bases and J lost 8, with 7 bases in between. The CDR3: CASSLSVHEQFF. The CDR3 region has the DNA TGTGCCAGCAGCTTATCAGTACATGAGCAGTTCTTC.

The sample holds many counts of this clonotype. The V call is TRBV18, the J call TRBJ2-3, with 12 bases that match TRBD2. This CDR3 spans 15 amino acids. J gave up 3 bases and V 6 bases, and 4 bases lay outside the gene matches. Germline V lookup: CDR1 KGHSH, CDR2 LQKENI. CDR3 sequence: CASSPSGGATDTQYF. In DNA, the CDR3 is TGTGCCAGCTCCCCTAGCGGGGGGGCGACAGATACGCAGTATTTT.

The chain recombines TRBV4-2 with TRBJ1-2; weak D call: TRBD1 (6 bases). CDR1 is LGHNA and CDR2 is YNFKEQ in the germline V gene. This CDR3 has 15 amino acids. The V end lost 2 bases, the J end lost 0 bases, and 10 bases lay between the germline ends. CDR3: CASSQRQGSNYGYTF. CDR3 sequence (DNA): TGTGCCAGCAGCCAAAGGCAGGGGTCTAACTATGGCTACACCTTC.

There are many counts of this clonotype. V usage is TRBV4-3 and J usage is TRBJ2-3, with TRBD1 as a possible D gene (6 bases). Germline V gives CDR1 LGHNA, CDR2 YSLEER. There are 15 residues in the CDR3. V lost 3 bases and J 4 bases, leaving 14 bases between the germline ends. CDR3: CASSQIQGIADTQYF. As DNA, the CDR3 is TGCGCCAGCAGCCAGATACAGGGAATCGCAGATACGCAGTATTTT.

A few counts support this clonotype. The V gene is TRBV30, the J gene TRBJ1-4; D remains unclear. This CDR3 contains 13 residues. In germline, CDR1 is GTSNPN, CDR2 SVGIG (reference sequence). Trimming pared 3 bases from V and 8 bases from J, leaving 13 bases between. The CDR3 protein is CAWSPRTGEKLFF. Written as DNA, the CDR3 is TGTGCCTGGAGCCCAAGAACGGGAGAAAAACTGTTTTTT. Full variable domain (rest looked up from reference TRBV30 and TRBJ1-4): SQTIHQWPATLVQPVGSPLSLECTVEGTSNPNLYWYRQAAGRGLQLLFYSVGIGQISSEVPQNLSASRPQDRQFILSSKKLLLSDSGFYLCAWSPRTGEKLFFGSGTQLSVL.